This TCR beta chain appears in the sequencing data of a study of blood T cell repertoires in COVID-19. Overall study context: Both acute and convalescent COVID-19 samples were obtained from the United States, Italy and Spain. T cells, B-cell-depleted T cells, or PBMCs supplied cDNA or gDNA.

Methods used by the authors: Using reference gene primer amplification, nucleated cell counts were estimated. TCRdb's copy holds only in-frame clones and misses some; the assay was immunoSEQ multiplex PCR. V and J calls and clone size are those listed in that table; D and trimming were worked out from the DNA. The table shows around 220,000 clones, with roughly 84% occurring only once. The CDR3 consists of 16 residues. With V trimmed by 4 bases and J by 2 bases, 9 bases remained unmatched. Germline-derived CDR1 and CDR2 are SGHKS and YYEKEE (reference sequence). Sequencing was done on a sample of peripheral blood. The receptor's source is a woman aged 40 to 50 who had recovered from COVID-19. The chain recombines TRBV5-5 with TRBJ1-5; 7 nucleotides line up with TRBD1. CDR3 loop: CASSHVTGKGNQPQHF. The CDR3 DNA is TGTGCCAGCAGCCACGTGACAGGGAAGGGCAATCAGCCCCAGCATTTT. The whole variable domain, filled in from reference TRBV5-5 and TRBJ1-5, reads DAGVTQSPTHLIKTRGQQVTLRCSPISGHKSVSWYQQVLGQGPQFIFQYYEKEERGRGNFPDRFSARQFPNYSSELNVNALLLGDSALYLCASSHVTGKGNQPQHFGDGTRLSIL.